A selection of T cell receptor beta chains follows, all from one sample in a study of blood T cell repertoires in COVID-19. Assay: immunoSEQ multiplex PCR; the TCRdb copy retains only in-frame clones and omits some. The sample shows some 220,000 clones, 75% to 85% of them seen only once. Sequencing was performed on peripheral blood. The receptors stem from a human donor in a cohort sampled during active COVID-19. Both conserved end residues are part of each CDR3. Fields, in order: CDR3 protein, CDR3 DNA, J gene, D gene, V gene, clone size. The D gene is left open where the match is weak. Not all rows give a size; the values are once, few, many and, for expanded clones, a class.

cdr3_aa: CASSRRPGLAGKYEQYF; cdr3_nt: TGCGCCAGCAGTCGTCGACCGGGACTAGCGGGGAAGTACGAGCAGTACTTC; j_call: TRBJ2-7; d_call: TRBD2; v_call: TRBV10-2; clone_size: many
cdr3_aa: CASSLRTGGYQPQHF; cdr3_nt: TGTGCCAGCAGTCTAAGGACAGGGGGCTATCAGCCCCAGCATTTT; j_call: TRBJ1-5; d_call: TRBD1; v_call: TRBV2; clone_size: -
cdr3_aa: CSVQEDSLQRAFF; cdr3_nt: TGCAGCGTCCAGGAAGACAGCTTGCAAAGAGCTTTCTTT; j_call: TRBJ1-1; d_call: -; v_call: TRBV29-1; clone_size: -
cdr3_aa: CASRAGDYNEQFF; cdr3_nt: TGTGCCAGCAGGGCGGGGGACTACAATGAGCAGTTCTTC; j_call: TRBJ2-1; d_call: TRBD2; v_call: TRBV6-6; clone_size: -
cdr3_aa: CASRNSGQYQETQYF; cdr3_nt: TGTGCCAGCAGGAACTCGGGACAGTACCAAGAGACCCAGTACTTC; j_call: TRBJ2-5; d_call: TRBD1; v_call: TRBV27; clone_size: -
cdr3_aa: CASSDSSGNTIYF; cdr3_nt: TGTGCCAGTAGTGACAGCTCTGGAAACACCATATATTTT; j_call: TRBJ1-3; d_call: -; v_call: TRBV19; clone_size: few
cdr3_aa: CASSTSSYNSPLHF; cdr3_nt: TGTGCCAGCAGTACAAGTTCCTATAATTCACCCCTCCACTTT; j_call: TRBJ1-6; d_call: -; v_call: TRBV6-5; clone_size: many
cdr3_aa: CSVEVPGQGNSPLHF; cdr3_nt: TGCAGCGTTGAAGTCCCGGGACAGGGGAATTCACCCCTCCACTTT; j_call: TRBJ1-6; d_call: TRBD1; v_call: TRBV29-1; clone_size: -
cdr3_aa: CASSPGTGDATRYGYTF; cdr3_nt: TGTGCCAGCAGCCCTGGCACAGGAGACGCGACGAGGTATGGCTACACCTTC; j_call: TRBJ1-2; d_call: -; v_call: TRBV4-2; clone_size: -
cdr3_aa: CASSLGGLAGRAYEQYF; cdr3_nt: TGTGCCAGCAGTTTAGGGGGACTAGCGGGGAGAGCCTACGAGCAGTACTTC; j_call: TRBJ2-7; d_call: TRBD2; v_call: TRBV28; clone_size: -
cdr3_aa: CASSLQTTINYGYTF; cdr3_nt: TGTGCCAGTAGCCTACAAACGACAATTAACTATGGCTACACCTTC; j_call: TRBJ1-2; d_call: -; v_call: TRBV19; clone_size: -
cdr3_aa: CASSFGLAGTDTQYF; cdr3_nt: TGTGCCAGCAGCTTTGGACTAGCGGGAACAGATACGCAGTATTTT; j_call: TRBJ2-3; d_call: TRBD2; v_call: TRBV5-8; clone_size: -